These 7 T cell receptor beta chains came from one sample sequenced in a study of Graves' ophthalmopathy and Graves' hyperthyroidism. Amplification of TCR beta CDR3 regions used RNA transcripts. HTBI primers were used in a first-round RT-PCR, which preceded a second-round multiplex PCR. In TCRdb, the multiplex PCR reads were re-called with MiXCR into one record per CDR3 protein. The data contain under 250,000 distinct CDR3 sequences, roughly 29% of them singletons. Sequencing used peripheral blood. The receptors stem from a man aged 50 to 60 with Graves' ophthalmopathy.

The V and J genes are TRBV28 and TRBJ1-3; D not certain. Germline values: CDR1 MDHEN, CDR2 SYDVKM. V lost 3 bases to trimming and J lost 0 bases, with 6 bases between them. This CDR3 region has 14 residues. CDR3 in amino acids: CASSFGVSGNTIYF. The CDR3 bases are TGTGCCAGCAGTTTTGGGGTCTCTGGAAACACCATATATTTT.

This sequence joins TRBV29-1 and TRBJ1-2; D gene unclear. Germline V gives CDR1 SQVTM, CDR2 ANQGSEA. The length of the CDR3 is 12 residues. V lost 7 bases and J 4 bases, leaving 13 bases between the germline ends. The DNA of the CDR3 is TGCAGCGGGGGTGGCCTATCCTATGGCTACACCTTC. Encoded protein: CSGGGLSYGYTF. Full variable domain (missing parts from reference TRBV29-1 and TRBJ1-2): SAVISQKPSRDICQRGTSLTIQCQVDSQVTMMFWYRQQPGQSLTLIATANQGSEATYESGFVIDKFPISRPNLTFSTLTVSNMSPEDSSIYLCSGGGLSYGYTFGSGTRLTVV.

This clonotype appeared many times. J is TRBJ2-5 and V is TRBV18; 12 bases fit TRBD2. V shed 2 bases and J 3 bases; nucleotides not matched to a gene: 7. Germline loops: CDR1 KGHSH, CDR2 LQKENI. CDR3 length equals 17 residues. The CDR3 loop is CASSPVRGLAGKETQYF. The CDR3 DNA reads as TGTGCCAGCTCACCAGTTCGAGGACTAGCGGGAAAAGAGACCCAGTACTTC.

In its sample, this clonotype was seen many times. The chain has TRBV5-5 and TRBJ1-1; D is uncertain. Trimming removed 2 bases at V and 0 bases at J, with 8 bases between. The germline V gene has CDR1 SGHKS and CDR2 YYEKEE (reference sequence). The CDR3 covers 14 residues. CDR3 in amino acids: CASSFSRLNTEAFF. CDR3 sequence (DNA): TGTGCCAGCAGCTTCTCCAGGCTGAACACTGAAGCTTTCTTT.

There are a few counts of this clonotype. The CDR3 DNA sequence: TGTGCCAGCAGCTTTGGGCTGGGAGACCAGTACTTC. This gives the protein CASSFGLGDQYF. The chain combines TRBV11-3 with TRBJ2-5, with D possibly TRBD2 on 5 matching bases. Germline V gene sequence: CDR1 SGHNT, CDR2 YENEEA. V was shortened by 3 bases and J by 10 bases, with 12 bases between the two germline ends. The length of the CDR3 is 12 residues. Full variable domain (remainder filled in from reference TRBV11-3 and TRBJ2-5): EAGVVQSPRYKIIEKKQPVAFWCNPISGHNTLYWYLQNLGQGPELLIRYENEEAVDDSQLPKDRFSAERLKGVDSTLKIQPAELGDSAVYLCASSFGLGDQYFGPGTRLLVL.

This clonotype occurred many times. The chain uses TRBV6-2 or TRBV6-3 and TRBJ1-5; tentatively, D is TRBD1 (6 bases). This CDR3 is built from 14 residues. Germline V gene lookup returns CDR1 MNHEY and CDR2 SVGEGT. V was trimmed by 7 bases and J by 2 bases, leaving 12 bases between them. The CDR3 DNA sequence: TGTGCCAGCACAAGGACAGATGGCAATCAGCCCCAGCATTTT. Translating it yields CASTRTDGNQPQHF.

This clonotype was seen repeatedly, ten times or more. This rearrangement joins TRBV12-3 or TRBV12-4 to TRBJ2-5; TRBD1 matches at 9 bases. Germline trimming cut 2 bases from V and 7 bases from J; bases unmatched to any gene: 5. The CDR3 runs 14 residues. Written as DNA, the CDR3 is TGTGCCAGCAGTTTAAGACAGGGGGAAGCGACCCAGTACTTC. Protein product: CASSLRQGEATQYF.